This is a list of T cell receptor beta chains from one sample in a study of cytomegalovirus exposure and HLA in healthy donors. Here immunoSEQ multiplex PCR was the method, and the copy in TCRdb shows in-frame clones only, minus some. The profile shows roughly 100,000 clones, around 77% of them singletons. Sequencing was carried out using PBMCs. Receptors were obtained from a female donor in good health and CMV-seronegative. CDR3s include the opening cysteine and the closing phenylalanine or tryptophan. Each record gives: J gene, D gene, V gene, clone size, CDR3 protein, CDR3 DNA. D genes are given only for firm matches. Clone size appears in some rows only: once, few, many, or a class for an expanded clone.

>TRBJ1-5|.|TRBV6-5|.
CASSPRGRGVQPQHF
TGTGCCAGCAGTCCCCGGGGGAGGGGCGTCCAGCCCCAGCATTTT
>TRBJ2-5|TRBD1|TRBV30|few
CAWTEKYKTGWGTQYF
TGTGCCTGGACCGAAAAATACAAGACAGGGTGGGGGACCCAGTACTTC
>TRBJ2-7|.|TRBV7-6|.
CASSLGSGASSYEQYF
TGTGCCAGCAGCTTAGGGTCAGGGGCGAGTTCCTACGAGCAGTACTTC
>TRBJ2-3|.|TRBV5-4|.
CASSLRLDGTDTQYF
TGTGCCAGCAGCTTGCGCCTAGACGGCACAGATACGCAGTATTTT
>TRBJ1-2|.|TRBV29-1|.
CSVDMGGNYGYTF
TGCAGCGTTGACATGGGGGGTAACTATGGCTACACCTTC
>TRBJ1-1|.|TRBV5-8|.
CASSWKENRVYGTEAFF
TGTGCCAGCAGCTGGAAGGAGAACAGGGTTTACGGCACTGAAGCTTTCTTT
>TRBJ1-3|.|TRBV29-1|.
CSVQAWAGNTIYF
TGCAGCGTCCAGGCCTGGGCGGGAAACACCATATATTTT
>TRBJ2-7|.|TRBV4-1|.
CASSPGGRPSSYEQYF
TGCGCCAGCAGCCCGGGGGGCAGGCCGAGCTCCTACGAGCAGTACTTC
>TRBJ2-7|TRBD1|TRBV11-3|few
CASSLGQEPYEQYF
TGTGCCAGCAGCTTGGGACAGGAGCCTTACGAGCAGTACTTC
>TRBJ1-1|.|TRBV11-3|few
CASSFNEEGKGQNTEAFF
TGTGCCAGCAGCTTCAATGAGGAAGGAAAGGGACAGAACACTGAAGCTTTCTTT
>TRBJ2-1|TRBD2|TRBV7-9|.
CASSLTRLAGARNEQFF
TGTGCCAGCAGCTTGACTCGACTAGCGGGGGCACGTAATGAGCAGTTCTTC
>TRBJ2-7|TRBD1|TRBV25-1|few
CASRPGTGGSYEQYF
TGTGCCAGCAGACCCGGGACAGGGGGATCCTACGAGCAGTACTTC
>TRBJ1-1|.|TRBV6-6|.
CASGGQYQNTEAFF
TGTGCCAGCGGCGGACAGTATCAGAACACTGAAGCTTTCTTT
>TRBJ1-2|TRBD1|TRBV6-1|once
CASSELGQGSHGYTF
TGTGCCAGCAGTGAATTGGGACAGGGGTCTCATGGCTACACCTTC
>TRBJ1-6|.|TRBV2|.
CASTDLGSSYNSPLHF
TGTGCCAGCACGGATTTGGGGAGCTCCTATAATTCACCCCTCCACTTT
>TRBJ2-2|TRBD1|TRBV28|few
CASRPGQGLPGELFF
TGTGCCAGCAGGCCGGGACAGGGGCTCCCCGGGGAGCTGTTTTTT
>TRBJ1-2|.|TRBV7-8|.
CASSRGERGLYTF
TGTGCCAGCAGCAGAGGAGAGCGGGGGCTCTACACCTTC
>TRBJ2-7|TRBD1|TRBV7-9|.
CASSLARGQGGEQYF
TGTGCCAGCAGCTTAGCGCGCGGACAGGGGGGCGAGCAGTACTTC
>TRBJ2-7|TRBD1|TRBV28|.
CAGGGQGRGSYEQYF
TGTGCCGGGGGAGGACAGGGCCGGGGCTCCTACGAGCAGTACTTC
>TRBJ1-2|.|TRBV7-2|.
CASSRIGAGENYGYTF
TGTGCCAGCAGCCGTATCGGGGCAGGGGAGAACTATGGCTACACCTTC
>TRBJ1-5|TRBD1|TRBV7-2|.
CASSLSRGLGQPQHF
TGTGCCAGCAGCTTAAGCAGGGGGCTGGGTCAGCCCCAGCATTTT
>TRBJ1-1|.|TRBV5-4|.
CASSFPGRENTEAFF
TGTGCCAGCAGCTTTCCAGGCAGAGAGAACACTGAAGCTTTCTTT
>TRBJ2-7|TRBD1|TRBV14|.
CASSQGTGNYEQYF
TGTGCCAGCAGCCAAGGGACAGGGAACTACGAGCAGTACTTC
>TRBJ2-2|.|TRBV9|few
CASAVGGDTGELFF
TGTGCCAGCGCTGTGGGGGGAGACACCGGGGAGCTGTTTTTT
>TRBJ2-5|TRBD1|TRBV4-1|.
CASSQAPGTVQETQYF
TGCGCCAGCAGCCAAGCCCCTGGGACAGTTCAAGAGACCCAGTACTTC
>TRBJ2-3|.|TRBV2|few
CASRILAPSTDTQYF
TGTGCCAGTCGGATACTAGCTCCAAGCACAGATACGCAGTATTTT
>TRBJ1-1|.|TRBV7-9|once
CSSSPDYTEAFF
TGTTCCAGCAGTCCCGACTACACTGAAGCTTTCTTT
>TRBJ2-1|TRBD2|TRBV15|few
CATSRVGGRDDEQFF
TGTGCCACCAGCAGAGTGGGCGGGAGGGACGATGAGCAGTTCTTC
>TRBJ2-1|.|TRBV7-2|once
CASSLGSATYNEQFF
TGTGCCAGCAGCTTAGGTAGCGCTACCTACAATGAGCAGTTCTTC
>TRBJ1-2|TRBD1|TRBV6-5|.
CATALDRGGYTF
TGTGCCACCGCCCTGGACAGGGGAGGCTACACCTTC
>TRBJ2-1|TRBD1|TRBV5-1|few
CASSPDRVNNEQFF
TGCGCCAGCAGCCCGGACAGGGTGAACAATGAGCAGTTCTTC
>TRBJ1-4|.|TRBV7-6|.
CASSLDFGGSGTNEKLFF
TGTGCCAGCAGCTTAGATTTCGGAGGGTCAGGAACTAATGAAAAACTGTTTTTT
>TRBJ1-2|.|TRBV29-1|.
CSVETRDPNYGYTF
TGCAGCGTAGAAACGAGGGATCCTAACTATGGCTACACCTTC
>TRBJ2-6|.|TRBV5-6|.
CASSLYSGANVLTF
TGTGCCAGCAGCTTGTATTCTGGGGCCAACGTCCTGACTTTC
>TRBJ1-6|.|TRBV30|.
CAWIPGGSSPLHF
TGTGCCTGGATCCCGGGTGGGAGTTCACCCCTCCACTTT
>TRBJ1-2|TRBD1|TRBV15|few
CATSSIQGAAGYTF
TGTGCCACCAGCAGTATACAGGGGGCGGCGGGCTACACCTTC
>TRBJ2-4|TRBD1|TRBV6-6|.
CATTPSGQKNIQYF
TGTGCCACCACGCCTTCGGGACAGAAAAACATTCAGTACTTC
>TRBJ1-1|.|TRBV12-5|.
CASGWGTQNTEAFF
TGTGCTAGTGGTTGGGGGACACAGAACACTGAAGCTTTCTTT
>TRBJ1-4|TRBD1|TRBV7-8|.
CASSLGGVDEKLFF
TGTGCCAGCAGTCTAGGGGGCGTCGATGAAAAACTGTTTTTT
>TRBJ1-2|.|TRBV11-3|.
CASRSERLGGYTF
TGTGCCAGCAGGTCCGAGCGCCTCGGTGGCTACACCTTC
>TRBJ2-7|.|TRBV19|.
CASTAGSYEQYF
TGTGCCAGTACGGCGGGGTCCTACGAGCAGTACTTC
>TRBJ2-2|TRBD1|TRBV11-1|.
CASSDGTGAGELFF
TGTGCCAGCAGCGACGGGACAGGGGCCGGGGAGCTGTTTTTT
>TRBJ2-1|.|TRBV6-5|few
CASSYSETSNEQFF
TGTGCCAGCAGTTACTCCGAGACTAGTAATGAGCAGTTCTTC
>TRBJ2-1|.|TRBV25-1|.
CASSDDSHNEQFF
TGTGCCAGCAGTGATGACTCCCACAATGAGCAGTTCTTC
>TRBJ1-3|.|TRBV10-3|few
CASSSAGVSGNTIYF
TGTGCCAGCAGTTCCGCAGGGGTATCTGGAAACACCATATATTTT
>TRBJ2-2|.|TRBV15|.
CATSTYASTGELFF
TGTGCCACCAGCACCTATGCTAGCACCGGGGAGCTGTTTTTT
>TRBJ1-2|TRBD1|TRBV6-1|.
CASSETGSNYGYTF
TGTGCCAGCAGCGAGACAGGGAGTAACTATGGCTACACCTTC
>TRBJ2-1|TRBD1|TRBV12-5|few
CASGRQGVSYNEQFF
TGTGCTAGTGGCCGACAGGGAGTCTCCTACAATGAGCAGTTCTTC
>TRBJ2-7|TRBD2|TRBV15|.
CATSRVRLADYEQYF
TGTGCCACCAGCAGAGTTCGACTAGCGGACTACGAGCAGTACTTC
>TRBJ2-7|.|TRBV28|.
CASTKNYEQYF
TGTGCCAGCACCAAAAACTACGAGCAGTACTTC
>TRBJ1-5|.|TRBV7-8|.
CASSWGGNGNQPQHF
TGTGCCAGCAGCTGGGGGGGGAACGGCAATCAGCCCCAGCATTTT
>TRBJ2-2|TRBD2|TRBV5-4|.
CASSRTSSTGELFF
TGTGCCAGCAGCCGGACTAGCTCCACCGGGGAGCTGTTTTTT
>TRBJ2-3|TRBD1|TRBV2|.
CASTGTGSFFPTDTQYF
TGTGCCAGCACCGGGACAGGGAGCTTCTTTCCCACAGATACGCAGTATTTT
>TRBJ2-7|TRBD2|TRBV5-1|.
CASSLTGGQTYEQYF
TGCGCCAGCAGCTTGACGGGGGGTCAAACCTACGAGCAGTACTTC
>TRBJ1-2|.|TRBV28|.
CASSLQGSYGYTF
TGTGCCAGCAGCCTCCAGGGGAGCTATGGCTACACCTTC